A selection of T cell receptor beta chains follows, all from one sample in a study of blood T cells in healthy people across ages. TCRdb independently ran MiXCR on the 5' RACE reads; one entry per CDR3 protein. Found here are just over 800,000 distinct CDR3 sequences, about 59% of them singletons; the top ten hold roughly 26%. Sequences were obtained from blood. Source of these receptors: a man between 25 and 39 years old in good health. Each CDR3 is given without its conserved first and last residue. The order of the fields is V gene, CDR3 length, J gene, CDR3 protein.

v_gene: TRBV29-1; len: 11; j_gene: TRBJ1-2; CDR3aa: SVVDNSNYGYT
v_gene: TRBV7-9; len: 10; j_gene: TRBJ2-6; CDR3aa: ASSLLQYVLT
v_gene: TRBV20-1; len: 12; j_gene: TRBJ2-1; CDR3aa: SARPSGPYNEQF
v_gene: TRBV5-1; len: 15; j_gene: TRBJ2-4; CDR3aa: ASSLGILREAKNIQY
v_gene: TRBV18; len: 15; j_gene: TRBJ2-3; CDR3aa: ASSPTTGTASTDTQY
v_gene: TRBV20-1; len: 10; j_gene: -; CDR3aa: SVPGQVYEQY
v_gene: TRBV7-8; len: 12; j_gene: TRBJ2-1; CDR3aa: ASTPSGGFHEQF
v_gene: TRBV7-2; len: 11; j_gene: -; CDR3aa: TSSLVGSREQY
v_gene: TRBV10-3; len: 17; j_gene: TRBJ1-6; CDR3aa: AINPLSSYPEAYNSPLH
v_gene: TRBV14; len: 10; j_gene: TRBJ2-1; CDR3aa: ASSPARYEQF
v_gene: TRBV10-3; len: 15; j_gene: TRBJ2-7; CDR3aa: AISESVSSGGAYEQY
v_gene: TRBV2; len: 14; j_gene: TRBJ2-1; CDR3aa: ASNPTRGSGYNEQF
v_gene: TRBV12-3/TRBV12-4; len: 13; j_gene: TRBJ2-1; CDR3aa: ASSGGLATHNEQF
v_gene: TRBV29-1; len: 9; j_gene: TRBJ2-5; CDR3aa: IVEVRGEQY
v_gene: TRBV7-9; len: 14; j_gene: TRBJ2-1; CDR3aa: ASSPTTGTSYNEQF
v_gene: TRBV10-2; len: 12; j_gene: TRBJ1-6; CDR3aa: ASRTDEFNSPLH
v_gene: TRBV4-2; len: 15; j_gene: TRBJ2-1; CDR3aa: ASSQDQLGGVGNEQF
v_gene: TRBV6-5; len: 11; j_gene: TRBJ2-3; CDR3aa: ASSYSKTDTQY
v_gene: TRBV7-8; len: 15; j_gene: TRBJ1-2; CDR3aa: ASSLVPQGTANYGYT
v_gene: TRBV10-3; len: 12; j_gene: TRBJ2-2; CDR3aa: AVSGGVNTGELF
v_gene: TRBV21-1; len: 10; j_gene: TRBJ2-5; CDR3aa: ASSKEMETQY
v_gene: TRBV20-1; len: 13; j_gene: TRBJ2-1; CDR3aa: SARDAAGGSNEQF
v_gene: TRBV21-1; len: 22; j_gene: TRBJ2-2; CDR3aa: ASSKALYPTISPGAGDESGELF
v_gene: TRBV11-2; len: 13; j_gene: TRBJ1-5; CDR3aa: ASSLQDSSNQPQH
v_gene: TRBV6-1; len: 11; j_gene: TRBJ1-2; CDR3aa: ASSEGVNYGYT
v_gene: TRBV4-2; len: 17; j_gene: TRBJ2-1; CDR3aa: ASSQDKSGTPISYNEQF
v_gene: TRBV29-1; len: 13; j_gene: TRBJ2-1; CDR3aa: SVQLAGGRYNERF
v_gene: TRBV12-3/TRBV12-4; len: 10; j_gene: TRBJ1-2; CDR3aa: ASSPLGYGYT
v_gene: TRBV10-3; len: 10; j_gene: TRBJ2-7; CDR3aa: AISGTGNEQY
v_gene: TRBV28; len: 14; j_gene: TRBJ2-6; CDR3aa: ASSFKLGGGGNVLT
v_gene: TRBV14; len: 14; j_gene: TRBJ2-1; CDR3aa: ASSQSPGGFYNEQF
v_gene: TRBV24-1; len: 16; j_gene: TRBJ2-3; CDR3aa: ATSDYFGTDLGRDTQY
v_gene: TRBV5-5; len: 14; j_gene: TRBJ2-6; CDR3aa: ASSWGSLSGANVLT
v_gene: TRBV25-1; len: 10; j_gene: -; CDR3aa: ASVGASHEQY
v_gene: TRBV6-6; len: 12; j_gene: -; CDR3aa: ASRVGRGAYEQY
v_gene: TRBV4-2; len: 13; j_gene: TRBJ2-7; CDR3aa: ASSPGGGVQGEQY
v_gene: TRBV2; len: 13; j_gene: TRBJ1-6; CDR3aa: ASTQRGGRSRPLH
v_gene: TRBV4-2; len: 15; j_gene: TRBJ2-7; CDR3aa: ASSQVGGGELTYEQY
v_gene: TRBV7-8; len: 15; j_gene: TRBJ2-7; CDR3aa: ASSLWSSGGPSYEQY
v_gene: TRBV7-2; len: 11; j_gene: -; CDR3aa: ASSLWGGLEQY
v_gene: TRBV16; len: 14; j_gene: TRBJ2-7; CDR3aa: ASSQFSTGRSYEQY
v_gene: TRBV5-1; len: 13; j_gene: TRBJ2-3; CDR3aa: ASSLSASGTDTQY
v_gene: TRBV25-1; len: 14; j_gene: TRBJ2-3; CDR3aa: ASSEGGGIFTDTQY
v_gene: TRBV20-1; len: 12; j_gene: TRBJ1-4; CDR3aa: SAHPPTGVEKLF
v_gene: TRBV25-1; len: 10; j_gene: TRBJ1-2; CDR3aa: ASSTPGGRGT
v_gene: TRBV27; len: 18; j_gene: TRBJ2-7; CDR3aa: ASSFGLVAGGPRSYNEQY
v_gene: TRBV30; len: 10; j_gene: TRBJ2-7; CDR3aa: AWRPRVHEQY
v_gene: TRBV4-3; len: 13; j_gene: TRBJ2-1; CDR3aa: ASSRGRGDGNEQF
v_gene: TRBV5-1; len: 9; j_gene: TRBJ1-2; CDR3aa: ASSLDRVYT
v_gene: TRBV14; len: 10; j_gene: TRBJ2-3; CDR3aa: ASSQVESTQY
v_gene: TRBV20-1; len: 11; j_gene: TRBJ1-4; CDR3aa: SARRGQREKLF
v_gene: TRBV4-1; len: 12; j_gene: TRBJ1-1; CDR3aa: ASSQRKVDTEAF
v_gene: TRBV12-3/TRBV12-4; len: 14; j_gene: TRBJ2-1; CDR3aa: ASSYLSGGPYNEQF
v_gene: TRBV5-1; len: 10; j_gene: TRBJ1-1; CDR3aa: ASKTGRTEAF
v_gene: TRBV20-1; len: 11; j_gene: TRBJ2-1; CDR3aa: SASGSGNNEQF
v_gene: TRBV7-8; len: 15; j_gene: TRBJ2-1; CDR3aa: ASSPETILSSYNEQF
v_gene: TRBV12-3/TRBV12-4; len: 13; j_gene: TRBJ2-7; CDR3aa: ASSQGTLANYEQY
v_gene: TRBV11-3; len: 14; j_gene: TRBJ2-3; CDR3aa: ASSLDGGGGTDTQY
v_gene: TRBV9; len: 14; j_gene: TRBJ2-1; CDR3aa: ASSSFGTPTYNEQF